The 31 T cell receptor beta chains below were found in one sample sequenced in a study of blood T cell repertoires in COVID-19. Assay: immunoSEQ multiplex PCR; the TCRdb copy retains only in-frame clones and omits some. This sample has roughly 160,000 clones, with approximately 80% found just once. Sequenced input: PBMCs or T cells enriched from blood (not recorded which). The receptor set was obtained from a man aged 45-65 years who had recovered from COVID-19.

The V gene is TRBV7-2, the J gene TRBJ1-2; 9 bases map to TRBD1. After removal of 1 base from V and 8 bases from J, the junction contained 11 bases not matched to a gene. Germline V gives CDR1 SGHTA, CDR2 FQGNSA. The CDR3 has 16 amino acids. CDR3 nucleotides: TGTGCCAGCAGCTTAGTATTACCGGGACAGGGTTACGGCTACACCTTC. This sequence encodes CASSLVLPGQGYGYTF.

The gene calls are TRBV5-5 and TRBJ2-7; a possible D gene is TRBD1 (6 bases). This CDR3 region has 16 residues. Germline values: CDR1 SGHKS, CDR2 YYEKEE (reference sequence). V was trimmed by 1 base and J by 6 bases, leaving 20 bases between them. The CDR3 is CASSLILGTNRGEQYF. CDR3 nucleotide sequence: TGTGCCAGCAGCTTGATTTTGGGGACAAATAGGGGCGAGCAGTACTTC.

This sequence joins TRBV6-5 and TRBJ1-1, with no clear D. The CDR3 is made up of 12 amino acids. Trimming stripped 2 bases from V and 6 bases from J, with 7 bases between. Germline V gene lookup returns CDR1 MNHEY and CDR2 SVGAGI. CDR3 coding DNA: TGTGCCAGCAGTTACGGGAGGGCTGAAGCTTTCTTT. It yields the protein CASSYGRAEAFF.

The chain carries TRBV11-2 and TRBJ1-3; unclear D gene. Germline V gives CDR1 SGHAT, CDR2 FQNNGV. CDR3 length: 16 residues. Trimming took off 5 bases at V and 0 bases at J, with 14 bases between the two ends. The CDR3 DNA sequence: TGTGCCAGCAGCCAAGTTAGCGGTCTCTCTGGAAACACCATATATTTT. Its protein is CASSQVSGLSGNTIYF.

V usage is TRBV2 and J usage is TRBJ1-6, with D perhaps matching TRBD1 (5 bases). Germline CDR1 reads SNHLY; CDR2 reads FYNNEI. Trimming removed 1 base from V and 10 bases from J, with 14 bases in between. The CDR3 is 15 amino acids. The CDR3 bases are TGTGCCAGCAGTGAAGAAGAGGAGGGGCTCTCACCCCTCCACTTT. Residues: CASSEEEEGLSPLHF.

The chain couples TRBV18 to TRBJ2-5; 9 bases align to TRBD1. Germline V gene data show CDR1 as KGHSH and CDR2 as LQKENI. CDR3 size: 15 residues. The trim removed 0 bases at V and 3 bases at J, leaving 2 bases unmatched. CDR3 DNA sequence: TGTGCCAGCTCACCACCGACAGGGGGAAAAGAGACCCAGTACTTC. Translating gives CASSPPTGGKETQYF.

CDR3 DNA sequence: TGTGCCAGCTCACCGCGGGTCCAATCTACATACAATGAGCAGTTCTTC. Its protein is CASSPRVQSTYNEQFF. V and J are TRBV18 and TRBJ2-1, with a tentative D call TRBD2 (5 bases). The germline CDR1 and CDR2 sequences are KGHSH and LQKENI. This CDR3 comprises 16 residues. V lost 3 bases to trimming and J lost 4 bases, with 16 bases between them.

This clone appeared a single time. The chain joins TRBV18 to TRBJ2-7, with 9 bases matching TRBD1. This CDR3 region has 13 residues. V gave up 3 bases and J gave up 6 bases; unmatched junction bases: 3. CDR1 is KGHSH, CDR2 LQKENI, per germline. CDR3: CASSPDRGSEQYF. As DNA, the CDR3 is TGTGCCAGCTCACCGGACAGGGGATCCGAGCAGTACTTC.

J is TRBJ1-3 and V is TRBV30; 9 nucleotides agree with TRBD1. Germline values: CDR1 GTSNPN, CDR2 SVGIG (reference sequence). J gave up 4 bases and V 2 bases, and 6 bases lay outside the gene matches. The CDR3 totals 15 residues. CDR3 region: CAWSTGQGMGNTIYF. The CDR3 nucleotides read TGTGCCTGGAGTACGGGACAGGGAATGGGAAACACCATATATTTT.

The chain has TRBV9 and TRBJ1-1; no clear D gene. The V end lost 3 bases, the J end lost 1 base, and 7 bases lay between the germline ends. The CDR3 spans 13 residues. Germline CDR1 reads SGDLS; CDR2 reads YYNGEE. The DNA of the CDR3 is TGTGCCAGCAGCGCACGGGGGAACACTGAAGCTTTCTTT. Translation gives CASSARGNTEAFF.

The chain links TRBV4-1 to TRBJ2-2; 8 nucleotides line up with TRBD1. V lost 5 bases and J lost 6; bases outside the gene matches: 11. The CDR3 is made up of 16 amino acids. Germline V gene lookup returns CDR1 MGHRA and CDR2 YSYEKL. CDR3 sequence: CASSGRSQGGSGELFF. The DNA for the CDR3 is TGCGCCAGCAGCGGGAGATCACAGGGGGGATCCGGGGAGCTGTTTTTT.

V gene TRBV4-3 combines with J gene TRBJ2-1, with D possibly being TRBD2 (7 bases). Trimming shortened V by 4 bases and J by 5 bases, and 12 bases separated the two germline ends. The CDR3 runs to 14 residues. CDR1 LGHNA and CDR2 YSLEER come from the germline V gene. In DNA form, the CDR3 reads TGCGCCAGCAGCCTCTGGGGGGGCGACAATGAGCAGTTCTTC. Translation gives CASSLWGGDNEQFF.

This clone was counted a few times. The V gene is TRBV7-2, the J gene TRBJ2-5; 7 nucleotides match TRBD2. The trim removed 6 bases at V and 3 bases at J, leaving 10 bases unmatched. The CDR3 consists of 15 residues. Germline CDR1 reads SGHTA; CDR2 reads FQGNSA. In nucleotides, the CDR3 is TGTGCCAGCAGGAGATCGGGGGGTACGAAAGAGACCCAGTACTTC. It translates to CASRRSGGTKETQYF.

This rearrangement joins TRBV21-1 to TRBJ1-4. TRBV21-1 is assigned pseudogene status. The CDR3 length is 14 residues. CDR3 sequence: CASSPGGSNEKLFF. CDR3 nucleotides: TGTGCCAGCAGCCCCGGGGGATCTAATGAAAAACTGTTTTTT.

The chain recombines TRBV5-1 with TRBJ2-3; tentative D call: TRBD1 (5 bases). Trimming removed 2 bases from V and 0 bases from J, with 10 bases in between. Germline V lookup: CDR1 SGHRS, CDR2 YFSETQ. The CDR3 sequence is 15 residues long. CDR3 sequence: CASSLDSVSTDTQYF. The DNA of the CDR3 is TGCGCCAGCAGCTTAGACAGTGTTAGCACAGATACGCAGTATTTT.

The chain has TRBV18 and TRBJ2-1; TRBD2 is a possible D gene (5 bases). The CDR3 is 14 amino acids. The germline V gene encodes CDR1 KGHSH and CDR2 LQKENI. V lost 5 bases to trimming and J lost 6 bases, with 14 bases between them. This CDR3 is CASSALLGFNEQFF. The CDR3 nucleotides are TGTGCCAGCTCAGCCTTACTAGGCTTCAATGAGCAGTTCTTC.

The chain couples TRBV5-1 to TRBJ1-3; D unresolved. Germline lookup yields CDR1 SGHRS and CDR2 YFSETQ. V lost 0 bases to trimming and J lost 0 bases, with 10 bases between them. The CDR3 totals 16 residues. This CDR3 reads CASSLAAGSSGNTIYF. DNA for the CDR3: TGCGCCAGCAGCTTGGCGGCGGGAAGCTCTGGAAACACCATATATTTT.

The chain employs TRBV5-1 and TRBJ1-1, with D perhaps matching TRBD1 (5 bases). The CDR3 totals 16 residues. Germline V gives CDR1 SGHRS, CDR2 YFSETQ. Trimming removed 3 bases from V and 4 bases from J, with 19 bases in between. CDR3 sequence: CASSSPNTGKGTEAFF. For the CDR3, the DNA is TGCGCCAGCAGCTCACCGAATACAGGTAAAGGCACTGAAGCTTTCTTT.

This chain links TRBV4-1 with TRBJ1-2; D gene uncertain. The germline CDR1 and CDR2 sequences are MGHRA and YSYEKL. The CDR3 length is 14 residues. V was cut by 4 bases and J by 2 bases, with 11 bases left in between. The CDR3 is CASSRSRTNYGYTF. Written as DNA, the CDR3 is TGCGCCAGCAGCCGCTCCAGAACCAACTATGGCTACACCTTC.

The chain has TRBV27 and TRBJ1-2; 9 nucleotides agree with TRBD1. Germline CDR1 is MNHEY and CDR2 is SMNVEV (reference sequence). The CDR3 consists of 15 residues. V shed 2 bases and J 8 bases; nucleotides not matched to a gene: 9. In DNA, the CDR3 is TGTGCCAGCAGTTTAGAGGGACAGGGTTTCGAGGGCTACACCTTC. Its translation: CASSLEGQGFEGYTF.

This clone was observed a single time. This chain links TRBV4-1 with TRBJ2-1; D might be TRBD2 (5 bases). CDR1 and CDR2 (germline): MGHRA, YSYEKL. CDR3 length equals 14 residues. V was cut by 6 bases and J by 4 bases, with 13 bases left in between. As DNA, the CDR3 is TGCGCCAGCAGAGGATGGGGAGTGTACAATGAGCAGTTCTTC. It is translated as CASRGWGVYNEQFF.

The chain employs TRBV9 and TRBJ1-6; D not resolved. The CDR3 spans 16 residues. Germline lookup yields CDR1 SGDLS and CDR2 YYNGEE. V lost 0 bases and J lost 10, with 17 bases in between. The CDR3 DNA reads TGTGCCAGCAGCGTAGGTGGGTCAGGTCGGGGATCACCCCTCCACTTT. This codes for CASSVGGSGRGSPLHF.

V gene TRBV27 combines with J gene TRBJ1-1; D not resolved. The CDR3 contains 13 residues. Germline-derived CDR1 and CDR2 are MNHEY and SMNVEV (reference sequence). Trimming stripped 5 bases from V and 11 bases from J, with 18 bases between. The CDR3 reads CASSRSFGQRAFF. The CDR3 DNA is TGTGCCAGCAGTAGGTCTTTTGGCCAGCGGGCTTTCTTT.

This clone was recorded at least ten times. The chain is built from TRBV10-2 and TRBJ2-2; perhaps TRBD1 as D (6 bases). CDR3 length equals 15 residues. Trimming left V 0 bases short and J 7 bases short, with 12 bases between. Germline assignment: CDR1 WSHSY and CDR2 SAAADI. The CDR3 region has the DNA TGCGCCAGCAGTGAGTCGTCAGGGGAGAGCGGGGAGCTGTTTTTT. It codes for CASSESSGESGELFF.

The chain joins TRBV7-2 to TRBJ1-4, with 8 bases fitting TRBD1. Germline V gene sequence: CDR1 SGHTA, CDR2 FQGNSA. The CDR3 contains 16 residues. V was clipped by 0 bases and J by 8 bases; unmatched bases: 8. The CDR3 sequence: CASSLASFRGREKLFF. The CDR3, as DNA: TGTGCCAGCAGCTTAGCGTCTTTCAGGGGGCGGGAAAAACTGTTTTTT.

The table lists this clone with a few counts. This sequence joins TRBV5-1 and TRBJ2-7; the D gene is possibly TRBD2 (5 bases). The CDR3 has 17 amino acids. The V gene's germline CDR1 is SGHRS and CDR2 YFSETQ. Between the trimmed V and J ends, which lost 3 bases and 5 bases, there was a span of 24 bases. The CDR3, as DNA: TGCGCCAGCAGCTCCCAAGGTGAGAGAGGGCCCTTCGACGAGCAGTACTTC. Encoded protein: CASSSQGERGPFDEQYF.

J is TRBJ1-6 and V is TRBV9, with D tentatively TRBD1 (5 bases). V lost 0 bases, J lost 7 bases, and 11 bases lay in between. The CDR3 runs to 15 residues. From germline, CDR1 is SGDLS and CDR2 YYNGEE. The chain's CDR3 is CASSVGGQQNSPLHF. CDR3 coding DNA: TGTGCCAGCAGCGTAGGAGGACAACAAAATTCACCCCTCCACTTT.

This clone came up a few times. The chain couples TRBV7-2 to TRBJ1-5; possible D gene TRBD1, 5 bases. The germline CDR1 and CDR2 sequences are SGHTA and FQGNSA. CDR3 size: 15 residues. Trimming took 1 base from V and 3 from J, leaving 10 bases between them. The CDR3 here is CASSLVSGYNQPQHF. CDR3 in DNA: TGTGCCAGCAGCTTAGTCTCAGGGTACAATCAGCCCCAGCATTTT.

The chain is built from TRBV11-1 and TRBJ1-1; possibly TRBD1 for D (6 bases). The CDR3 loop spans 14 amino acids. The germline V gene has CDR1 SGHAT and CDR2 FQDESV (reference sequence). V shed 1 base and J shed 6 bases, with 12 bases lying between them. The CDR3 protein is CASSLETGSSEAFF. Written as DNA, the CDR3 is TGTGCCAGCAGCTTAGAAACAGGGTCGTCTGAAGCTTTCTTT.

This chain joins TRBV5-5 and TRBJ1-5; perhaps TRBD1 as D (5 bases). Germline assignment: CDR1 SGHKS and CDR2 YYEKEE (reference sequence). Trimming pared 1 base from V and 8 bases from J, leaving 13 bases between. CDR3 size: 14 residues. CDR3 sequence reads: CASSLSGILEPQHF. In nucleotides, the CDR3 is TGTGCCAGCAGCTTGTCAGGGATCTTGGAGCCCCAGCATTTT.

This rearrangement joins TRBV4-1 to TRBJ1-5, with D possibly matching TRBD1 (5 bases). The CDR3 runs to 14 residues. The V end was cut by 4 bases, the J end by 4 bases, with 11 bases between. Germline values: CDR1 MGHRA, CDR2 YSYEKL. Written as DNA, the CDR3 is TGCGCCAGCAGCCCGTCGGGGGGGAATCAGCCCCAGCATTTT. This gives the protein CASSPSGGNQPQHF.